The clone carrying this T cell receptor beta chain was counted once. Its antigen remains unknown. A junction end diverges from the germline sequence, so it may reflect a read error. This sample was included in a study of PD-1 blockade in classical Hodgkin lymphoma. Study outcomes and limitations: Complete responders possessed baseline diversity comparable to newly diagnosed patients. In newly diagnosed patients, baseline TCR diversity was reportedly below that of healthy donors.

Clones were sequenced by immunoSEQ multiplex PCR, and TCRdb holds only the in-frame ones, with some missing. The table shows tens of thousands of clones, with about 91% occurring only once. Germline CDR1 reads SNHLY; CDR2 reads FYNNEI. The CDR3 loop spans 15 amino acids. Each patient relapsed following autologous stem cell transplantation, and prior brentuximab vedotin exposure differed. The chain combines TRBV2 with TRBJ2-7; 12 bases match TRBD1. The material sequenced was peripheral blood mononuclear cells (PBMCs), taken before the second cycle of nivolumab. The source of this sequence is a human donor with classical Hodgkin lymphoma. The CDR3 DNA follows: TGTGCCAGTAATCAAGCCGGGACAGGGGGCGCCGAGCCGTTCTTC. Its protein product is CASNQAGTGGAEPFF.